In its sample, the clone carrying this T cell receptor beta chain was seen a few times. V lost 5 bases and J 6 bases, leaving 19 bases between the germline ends. In germline, CDR1 is SEHNR, CDR2 FQNEAQ (reference sequence). CDR3 length: 16 residues. The record originates from a study of T-cell reconstitution after alpha-beta-depleted transplantation in children. A library of TCRbeta sequences, prepared with unique molecular identifiers, was generated. In TCRdb, the PCR reads were re-called with MiXCR into one record per CDR3 protein. The table shows 400,000 to 500,000 distinct CDR3 sequences, with approximately 11% occurring only once.

The starting material was PBMCs from the stem cell graft donor, obtained from the stem cell graft. This TCR was recovered from a human donor who donated a stem cell graft to a child with acute myeloid leukemia. The V gene is TRBV7-9, the J gene TRBJ2-2; no firm D call. This CDR3 reads CASSPSSLISPGELFF. CDR3 DNA sequence: TGTGCCAGCAGCCCATCCTCGCTGATCAGCCCCGGGGAGCTGTTTTTT.